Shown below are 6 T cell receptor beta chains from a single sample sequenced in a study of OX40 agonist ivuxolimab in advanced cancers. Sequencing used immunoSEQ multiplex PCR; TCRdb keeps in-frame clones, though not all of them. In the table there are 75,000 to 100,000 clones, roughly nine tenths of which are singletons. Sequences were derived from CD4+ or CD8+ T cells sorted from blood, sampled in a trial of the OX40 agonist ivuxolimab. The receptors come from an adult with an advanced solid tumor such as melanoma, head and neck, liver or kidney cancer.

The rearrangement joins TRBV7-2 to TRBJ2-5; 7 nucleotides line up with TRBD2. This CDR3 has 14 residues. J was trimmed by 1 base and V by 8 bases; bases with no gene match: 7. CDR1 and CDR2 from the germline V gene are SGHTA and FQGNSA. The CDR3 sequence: CASRSGGSQETQYF. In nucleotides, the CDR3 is TGTGCCAGCCGCTCGGGGGGATCCCAAGAGACCCAGTACTTC.

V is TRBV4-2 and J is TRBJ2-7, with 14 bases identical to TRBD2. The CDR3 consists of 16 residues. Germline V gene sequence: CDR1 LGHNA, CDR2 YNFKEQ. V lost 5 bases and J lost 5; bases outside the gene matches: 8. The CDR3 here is CASSLLWTSGRNEQYF. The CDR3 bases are TGTGCCAGCAGCTTATTATGGACTAGCGGGAGGAACGAGCAGTACTTC.

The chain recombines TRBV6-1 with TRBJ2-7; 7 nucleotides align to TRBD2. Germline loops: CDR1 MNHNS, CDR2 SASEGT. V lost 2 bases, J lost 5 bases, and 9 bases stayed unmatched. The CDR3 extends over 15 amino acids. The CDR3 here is CASSESGGPRDEQYF. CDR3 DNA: TGTGCCAGCAGTGAATCGGGAGGCCCAAGAGACGAGCAGTACTTC.

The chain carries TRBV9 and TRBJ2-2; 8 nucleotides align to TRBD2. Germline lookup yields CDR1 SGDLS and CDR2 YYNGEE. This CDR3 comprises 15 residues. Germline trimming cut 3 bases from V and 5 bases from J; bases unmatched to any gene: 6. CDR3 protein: CASSAAGGRTGELFF. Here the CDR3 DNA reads TGTGCCAGCAGCGCCGCGGGAGGAAGGACCGGGGAGCTGTTTTTT.

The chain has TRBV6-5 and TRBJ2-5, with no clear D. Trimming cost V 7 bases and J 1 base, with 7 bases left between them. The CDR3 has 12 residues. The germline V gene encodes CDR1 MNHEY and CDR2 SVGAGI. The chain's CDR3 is CASNGAQETQYF. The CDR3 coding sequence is TGTGCCAGCAACGGTGCCCAAGAGACCCAGTACTTC.

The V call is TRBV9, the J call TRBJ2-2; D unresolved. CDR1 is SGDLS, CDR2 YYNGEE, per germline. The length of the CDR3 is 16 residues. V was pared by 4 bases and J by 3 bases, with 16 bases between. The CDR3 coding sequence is TGTGCCAGCAGCCCCCCCGGCGGAGAGGACACCGGGGAGCTGTTTTTT. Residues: CASSPPGGEDTGELFF.